The 17 T cell receptor beta chains below come from one sample, sequenced in a study of blood T cell repertoires in COVID-19. Profiled with immunoSEQ multiplex PCR; TCRdb holds only in-frame clones, not every one. The sample holds some 99,000 clones; approximately 81% are singletons and the top ten take approximately 12%. Material for sequencing was peripheral blood. Source of these receptors: an elderly woman with acute or convalescent COVID-19.

The chain links TRBV28 to TRBJ1-3; TRBD1 aligns across 7 bases. The germline CDR1 and CDR2 sequences are MDHEN and SYDVKM. The CDR3 is 15 amino acids. J gave up 4 bases and V 2 bases, and 5 bases lay outside the gene matches. The CDR3 DNA follows: TGTGCCAGCAGTTTAATTCAGGGGGTGGGAAACACCATATATTTT. This encodes CASSLIQGVGNTIYF.

The V and J genes are TRBV7-7 and TRBJ2-2; D gene unclear. CDR1 is SSHAT, CDR2 FNYEAQ, per germline (reference sequence). The CDR3 is made up of 13 amino acids. Deletions cut 3 bases from V and 4 bases from J, with 6 bases between. CDR3: CASSFHSTGELFF. DNA for the CDR3: TGTGCCAGCAGCTTTCACAGCACCGGGGAGCTGTTTTTT. Supplemented by reference TRBV7-7 and TRBJ2-2, the full variable domain reads GAGVSQSPRYKVTKRGQDVTLRCDPISSHATLYWYQQALGQGPEFLTYFNYEAQPDKSGLPSDRFSAERPEGSISTLTIQRTEQRDSAMYRCASSFHSTGELFFGEGSRLTVL.

This chain connects TRBV11-2 to TRBJ1-4, with 10 bases identical to TRBD1. The length of the CDR3 is 17 residues. Germline-derived CDR1 and CDR2 are SGHAT and FQNNGV. With V trimmed by 2 bases and J by 5 bases, 8 bases remained unmatched. The CDR3 bases are TGTGCCAGCAGCTTAAATGTTCGGACAGGGGGGAATGAAAAACTGTTTTTT. It encodes CASSLNVRTGGNEKLFF.

The chain is built from TRBV18 and TRBJ1-3; a possible D gene is TRBD1 (5 bases). The CDR3 spans 18 residues. The germline CDR1 and CDR2 sequences are KGHSH and LQKENI. The V end lost 1 base, the J end lost 0 bases, and 16 bases lay between the germline ends. CDR3 nucleotide sequence: TGTGCCAGCTCACCACTCCCGACAGATTATTTCTCTGGAAACACCATATATTTT. Translating it yields CASSPLPTDYFSGNTIYF.

This clone appeared once. The gene calls are TRBV28 and TRBJ1-2; 10 bases are shared with TRBD1. Unmatched junction bases numbered 13, after V lost 10 bases and J lost 5 bases. From germline, CDR1 is MDHEN and CDR2 SYDVKM. CDR3 size: 15 residues. CDR3 bases: TGTGCCACCTTCAAGGACAGGGGGAAGGAATATGGCTACACCTTC. This translates into CATFKDRGKEYGYTF.

This clone was seen a few times. The chain uses TRBV6-5 and TRBJ1-5; 7 bases are a match to TRBD1. Per germline, CDR1 MNHEY and CDR2 SVGAGI. V shed 6 bases and J 5 bases; nucleotides not matched to a gene: 1. CDR3 length: 12 amino acids. This CDR3 is CASSRGDQPQHF. CDR3 in DNA: TGTGCCAGCAGCAGGGGGGATCAGCCCCAGCATTTT.

The V call is TRBV7-3, the J call TRBJ1-2; weak D call: TRBD1 (6 bases). This CDR3 is 12 amino acids long. The germline CDR1 and CDR2 sequences are SGHTA and FQGTGA. Between the trimmed V and J ends, which lost 2 bases and 6 bases, there was a span of 7 bases. This CDR3 is CASSLAGDGYTF. The CDR3 DNA reads TGTGCCAGCAGCTTAGCAGGGGATGGCTACACCTTC.

V gene TRBV27 combines with J gene TRBJ2-1, with 8 bases fitting TRBD2. The CDR3 covers 16 residues. V gave up 1 base and J gave up 4 bases; unmatched junction bases: 6. The germline V gene has CDR1 MNHEY and CDR2 SMNVEV (reference sequence). Here the CDR3 reads CASSLYSGGAYNEQFF. In nucleotides, the CDR3 is TGTGCCAGCAGTTTATACTCCGGGGGGGCTTACAATGAGCAGTTCTTC.

The chain's CDR3 is CASSDRSNTGELFF. The DNA for the CDR3 is TGTGCCAGCAGCGACAGATCGAACACCGGGGAGCTGTTTTTT. The genes are TRBV3-1 (or the pseudogene TRBV3-2) and TRBJ2-2; D possibly corresponds to TRBD1 (5 bases). Germline CDR1 is LGHDT and CDR2 is YNNKEL (reference sequence). Trimming removed 5 bases at V and 0 bases at J, with 7 bases between. CDR3 size: 14 residues.

This clone came up a few times. The chain couples TRBV19 to TRBJ2-3, with a possible D match to TRBD2 (7 bases). CDR3 length equals 14 residues. Trimming shortened V by 7 bases and J by 3 bases, and 14 bases separated the two germline ends. The germline V gene encodes CDR1 LNHDA and CDR2 SQIVND (reference sequence). In nucleotides, the CDR3 is TGTGCCAGTAACCCCCGGGGGGCGACAGATACGCAGTATTTT. Translation gives CASNPRGATDTQYF.

V and J are TRBV28 and TRBJ2-2; D is unclear. Trimming pared 5 bases from V and 2 bases from J, leaving 3 bases between. The CDR3 length is 12 residues. CDR1 is MDHEN, CDR2 SYDVKM, per germline. The CDR3 protein is CASSLNTGELFF. In DNA, the CDR3 is TGTGCCAGCAGTCTCAACACCGGGGAGCTGTTTTTT. Full variable domain (missing parts from reference TRBV28 and TRBJ2-2): DVKVTQSSRYLVKRTGEKVFLECVQDMDHENMFWYRQDPGLGLRLIYFSYDVKMKEKGDIPEGYSVSREKKERFSLILESASTNQTSMYLCASSLNTGELFFGEGSRLTVL.

The CDR3 protein is CAISESPGNYGYTF. The CDR3 nucleotides read TGTGCCATCAGTGAGTCGCCAGGGAACTATGGCTACACCTTC. The chain is built from TRBV10-3 and TRBJ1-2; D perhaps matches TRBD1 (5 bases). Germline V gene lookup returns CDR1 ENHRY and CDR2 SYGVKD. The CDR3 is made up of 14 amino acids. The V end lost 0 bases, the J end lost 2 bases, and 7 bases lay between the germline ends.

The chain links TRBV30 to TRBJ2-3; 12 positions agree with TRBD2. The length of the CDR3 is 14 residues. V lost 3 bases, J lost 7 bases, and 5 bases stayed unmatched. Germline CDR1 is GTSNPN and CDR2 is SVGIG (reference sequence). CDR3 sequence (DNA): TGTGCCTGGAGCCCTACTAGCGGGGGGAATACGCAGTATTTT. Translated, it gives CAWSPTSGGNTQYF.

The chain carries TRBV7-2 and TRBJ2-5; possible D gene TRBD2, 5 bases. Germline values: CDR1 SGHTA, CDR2 FQGNSA. V dropped 4 bases and J dropped 1 base, with 13 bases sitting between them. The CDR3 has 15 amino acids. Here the CDR3 DNA reads TGTGCCAGCAGCTCGCCCCGACTAATCCAAGAGACCCAGTACTTC. Protein: CASSSPRLIQETQYF.

This rearrangement joins TRBV6-5 to TRBJ1-5, with 9 bases identical to TRBD1. The CDR3 is 14 amino acids. Trimming removed 6 bases from V and 6 bases from J; junction bases left unmatched: 6. Germline CDR1 MNHEY, CDR2 SVGAGI. CDR3 coding DNA: TGTGCCAGCAGCCCCGGACAGGGGCGTCAGCCCCAGCATTTT. Its protein is CASSPGQGRQPQHF.

The genes are TRBV11-2 and TRBJ1-1, with D maybe TRBD1 (6 bases). CDR3 length: 16 amino acids. CDR1 and CDR2 from the germline V gene are SGHAT and FQNNGV. Trimming stripped 2 bases from V and 1 base from J, with 14 bases between. CDR3 sequence reads: CASSLRQAVGNTEAFF. In nucleotides, the CDR3 is TGTGCCAGCAGCTTAAGACAGGCCGTGGGGAACACTGAAGCTTTCTTT.

The chain combines TRBV19 with TRBJ1-2; no firm D call. CDR3 length equals 14 residues. The germline V and J ends were trimmed by 7 bases and 5 bases, with 17 bases remaining between them. CDR1 and CDR2 (germline): LNHDA, SQIVND (reference sequence). The CDR3 DNA follows: TGTGCCAGTATGGGGAGCCTAAACCTTTATGGCTACACCTTC. Translated: CASMGSLNLYGYTF.